The 3 T cell receptor beta chains in this list originate from one sample, sequenced in a study of T cell responses to AZD1222 COVID-19 vaccine. Data came from immunoSEQ multiplex PCR; TCRdb stores just in-frame clones and leaves some out. The sample contains some 150,000 clones, around 95% of which appear only once. Sequencing used peripheral blood, obtained on day 0 of AZD1222 vaccination. These TCRs come from an adult in good health.

V usage is TRBV7-9 and J usage is TRBJ1-1, with TRBD1 as a possible D gene (6 bases). Germline-derived CDR1 and CDR2 are SEHNR and FQNEAQ (reference sequence). V lost 5 bases and J 7 bases, leaving 11 bases between the germline ends. The CDR3 runs to 12 residues. CDR3 nucleotide sequence: TGTGCCAGCAGCCCACAGGGATTTGAAGCTTTCTTT. It translates to CASSPQGFEAFF.

This clone was counted a single time. The chain links TRBV18 to TRBJ2-7; tentatively, D is TRBD2 (6 bases). V lost 2 bases and J lost 3, with 8 bases in between. Germline V lookup: CDR1 KGHSH, CDR2 LQKENI. There are 13 residues in the CDR3. The CDR3 DNA sequence: TGTGCCAGCTCACCAATGGGGGGCTACGAGCAGTACGTC. This translates into CASSPMGGYEQYV.

The chain combines TRBV28 with TRBJ1-1; no clear D. Per germline, CDR1 MDHEN and CDR2 SYDVKM. Trimming removed 2 bases at V and 4 bases at J, with 11 bases between. The CDR3 has 14 residues. CDR3 nucleotides: TGTGCCAGCAGTTTAGGCAGCCGAGGCACTGAAGCTTTCTTT. It is translated as CASSLGSRGTEAFF.